The entry below gives a single T cell receptor (beta chain) sequence along with its context. Its target is not known. TCRdb re-derived calls from the RT-PCR reads in MiXCR, one entry per CDR3 protein. This repertoire shows fewer than 800,000 distinct CDR3 sequences, approximately 15% found once; its top ten account for about 9.9%. These data originate in a study of response to subunit inactivated influenza vaccine. Study findings and constraints: That few new T cells are recruited by each seasonal influenza vaccination was the authors' suggestion.

The CDR3 covers 15 residues. CDR1 is SNHLY, CDR2 FYNNEI, per germline. V was cut by 5 bases and J by 2 bases, with 13 bases left in between. Sequenced material: PBMCs from blood, taken less than 13 days after vaccination. The TCR sequence derives from a man between 50 and 59 years old who received an inactivated influenza vaccine. The chain carries TRBV2 and TRBJ1-5; a possible D gene is TRBD1 (5 bases). CDR3 DNA sequence: TGTGCCAGCAGTCCGGGAAGGGGAGGCAATCAGCCCCAGCATTTT. Protein product: CASSPGRGGNQPQHF.